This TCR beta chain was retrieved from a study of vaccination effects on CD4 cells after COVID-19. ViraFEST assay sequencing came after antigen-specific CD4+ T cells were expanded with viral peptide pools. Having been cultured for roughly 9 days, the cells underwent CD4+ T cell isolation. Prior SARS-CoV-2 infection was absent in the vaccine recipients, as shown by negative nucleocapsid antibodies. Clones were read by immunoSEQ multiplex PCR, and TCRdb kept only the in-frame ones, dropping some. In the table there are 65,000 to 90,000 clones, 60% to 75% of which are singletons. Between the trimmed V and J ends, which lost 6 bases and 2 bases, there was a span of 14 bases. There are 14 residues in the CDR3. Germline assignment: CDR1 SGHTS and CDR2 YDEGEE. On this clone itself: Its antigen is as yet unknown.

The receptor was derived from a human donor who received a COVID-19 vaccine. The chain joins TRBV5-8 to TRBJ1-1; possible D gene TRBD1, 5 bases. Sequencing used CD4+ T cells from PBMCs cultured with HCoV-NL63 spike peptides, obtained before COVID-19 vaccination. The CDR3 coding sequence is TGTGCCAGCAACTTTTTAGGGGAAAACACTGAAGCTTTCTTT. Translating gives CASNFLGENTEAFF.